Listed here are 24 T cell receptor beta chains from one sample, sequenced in a study of T-cell memory formation after mild COVID-19. TCRdb re-called the 5' RACE reads with MiXCR, one entry per CDR3 protein. The top ten hold roughly a quarter of the sample, which has around 140,000 distinct CDR3 sequences, approximately 26% seen once. Input material: PBMCs or a T cell subset sorted from them (not recorded which). The receptors derive from an adult woman who had mild COVID-19 (a few samples of this study predate the infection). Cell type and time point are not known.

The CDR3 sequence: CASSPTRTYEQYF. CDR3 sequence (DNA): TGTGCCAGCAGCCCGACACGGACCTACGAGCAGTACTTC. The J gene is TRBJ2-7, the V gene TRBV11-2; D is ambiguous. V was shortened by 5 bases and J by 2 bases, with 10 bases between the two germline ends. The CDR3 covers 13 residues. Germline CDR1 and CDR2: SGHAT and FQNNGV.

This clonotype was seen a few times. This rearrangement joins TRBV2 to TRBJ2-7; the D gene is possibly TRBD2 (7 bases). Germline loops: CDR1 SNHLY, CDR2 FYNNEI. Between the trimmed V and J ends, which lost 11 bases and 5 bases, there was a span of 25 bases. The CDR3 is 15 residues long. This CDR3 reads CAVHGKGGGFDEQYF. CDR3 nucleotide sequence: TGTGCCGTCCATGGTAAAGGGGGGGGCTTCGACGAGCAGTACTTC.

Only a few counts were recorded for this clonotype. The genes are TRBV7-9 and TRBJ1-2; D is unresolved. The CDR3 has 16 amino acids. The V gene lost 3 bases and the J gene lost 6 bases, with 20 bases spanning the gap. The V gene's germline CDR1 is SEHNR and CDR2 FQNEAQ (reference sequence). The CDR3 DNA is TGTGCCAGCAGCTTCGGCGCTTCGACCCCGAGGGATGGCTACACCTTC. Its translation: CASSFGASTPRDGYTF. Drawing the rest from reference TRBV7-9 and TRBJ1-2, the complete variable domain is DTGVSQNPRHKITKRGQNVTFRCDPISEHNRLYWYRQTLGQGPEFLTYFQNEAQLEKSRLLSDRFSAERPKGSFSTLEIQRTEQGDSAMYLCASSFGASTPRDGYTFGSGTRLTVV.

This clonotype was observed a few times. The J gene is TRBJ2-7, the V gene TRBV12-3 or TRBV12-4; D not certain. Trimming pared 2 bases from V and 3 bases from J, leaving 11 bases between. The CDR3 contains 14 residues. CDR3: CASSLTRASYEQYF. The CDR3 nucleotides read TGTGCCAGCAGTTTAACGAGAGCTAGCTACGAGCAGTACTTC.

The rearrangement uses TRBV7-6 and TRBJ2-1; 7 bases are a match to TRBD2. With 0 bases clipped from V and 5 bases from J, the junction kept 4 bases outside the gene matches. The CDR3 covers 15 residues. Germline V gene lookup returns CDR1 SGHVS and CDR2 FNYEAQ. Here the CDR3 DNA reads TGTGCCAGCAGCTTAGCGGGAGGGGTAGACAATGAGCAGTTCTTC. It encodes CASSLAGGVDNEQFF.

The chain uses TRBV9 and TRBJ2-3; 11 bases are a match to TRBD2. The germline gives CDR1 SGDLS, CDR2 YYNGEE. CDR3 length equals 17 residues. J was trimmed by 5 bases and V by 0 bases; bases with no gene match: 8. For the CDR3, the DNA is TGTGCCAGCAGCGTAGAAGCTAGCGGGAGGAGTGAAGATACGCAGTATTTT. Its protein is CASSVEASGRSEDTQYF.

This chain joins TRBV5-5 and TRBJ1-2; D is uncertain. The CDR3 is 15 residues long. V was trimmed by 0 bases and J by 1 base, leaving 10 bases between them. The germline V gene has CDR1 SGHKS and CDR2 YYEKEE (reference sequence). CDR3: CASSLDRLFNYGYTF. CDR3 nucleotide sequence: TGTGCCAGCAGCTTGGACCGCTTATTTAACTATGGCTACACCTTC.

This clonotype was counted only a few times. J is TRBJ2-7 and V is TRBV12-3 or TRBV12-4, with TRBD2 matching 14 bases. The CDR3 runs 18 residues. The J segment lost 2 bases and the V segment lost 5 bases, leaving 11 bases of the junction unmatched. The CDR3 DNA sequence: TGTGCCAGCAGTCCCATCGGACTAGCGGGAGGCTATGCCTACGAGCAGTACTTC. This gives the protein CASSPIGLAGGYAYEQYF.

The gene calls are TRBV5-5 and TRBJ2-2, with TRBD1 identical over 11 bases. Trimming cost V 4 bases and J 4 bases; bases outside gene matches: 15. Germline V lookup: CDR1 SGHKS, CDR2 YYEKEE (reference sequence). The CDR3 extends over 19 amino acids. The CDR3 DNA reads as TGTGCCAGCAGCCCCCTTCCGGGACAGGGGGTTAGGAGCACCGGGGAGCTGTTTTTT. This codes for CASSPLPGQGVRSTGELFF.

The chain recombines TRBV3-1 with TRBJ1-2; unclear D gene. The CDR3 has 14 residues. From germline, CDR1 is LGHDT and CDR2 YNNKEL (reference sequence). Trimming shortened V by 0 bases and J by 4 bases, and 9 bases separated the two germline ends. As DNA, the CDR3 is TGTGCCAGCAGCCAAGATGGAGTCTTCTATGGCTACACCTTC. Encoded protein: CASSQDGVFYGYTF.

The chain combines TRBV3-1 with TRBJ2-2; 11 bases align to TRBD2. The CDR3 spans 17 residues. The V and J ends lost 1 base and 6 bases, in that order; junction bases with no gene match: 7. Germline V gene lookup returns CDR1 LGHDT and CDR2 YNNKEL (reference sequence). The CDR3 sequence is CASSQAARLAGSGELFF. DNA of the CDR3: TGTGCCAGCAGCCAAGCTGCGAGACTAGCGGGGTCCGGGGAGCTGTTTTTT.

The chain uses TRBV6-5 and TRBJ1-5, with D maybe TRBD1 (6 bases). The germline V and J ends were trimmed by 0 bases and 4 bases, with 7 bases remaining between them. The CDR3 is 14 amino acids. CDR1 and CDR2 (germline): MNHEY, SVGAGI. CDR3 DNA: TGTGCCAGCAGTTACTCAGGGGGAAATCAGCCCCAGCATTTT. Amino acids: CASSYSGGNQPQHF.

The chain links TRBV15 to TRBJ2-3; no clear D gene. V lost 1 base, J lost 4 bases, and 3 bases lay in between. From germline, CDR1 is LNHNV and CDR2 YYDKDF (reference sequence). This CDR3 is built from 12 residues. The CDR3 bases are TGTGCCACCAGCAGAGCCCCAGATACGCAGTATTTT. This gives the protein CATSRAPDTQYF.

The chain has TRBV6-5 and TRBJ1-1, with a weak D call TRBD1 (5 bases). Germline loops: CDR1 MNHEY, CDR2 SVGAGI. The CDR3 has 15 residues. V lost 2 bases and J lost 1, with 11 bases in between. CDR3 region: CASSYVAGKNTEAFF. The CDR3 DNA reads as TGTGCCAGCAGTTACGTAGCAGGGAAGAACACTGAAGCTTTCTTT.

The V gene is TRBV7-9, the J gene TRBJ2-7; 14 bases agree with TRBD2. V shed 4 bases and J 1 base; nucleotides not matched to a gene: 3. The germline gives CDR1 SEHNR, CDR2 FQNEAQ (reference sequence). The CDR3 runs 16 residues. CDR3 in amino acids: CASSWTSGRSSYEQYF. The CDR3 bases are TGTGCCAGCAGCTGGACTAGCGGGAGGAGTTCCTACGAGCAGTACTTC. Using reference TRBV7-9 and TRBJ2-7 for the parts outside the CDR3, the full variable domain is DTGVSQNPRHKITKRGQNVTFRCDPISEHNRLYWYRQTLGQGPEFLTYFQNEAQLEKSRLLSDRFSAERPKGSFSTLEIQRTEQGDSAMYLCASSWTSGRSSYEQYFGPGTRLTVT.

There are a few counts of this clonotype. V is TRBV14 and J is TRBJ2-6, with D hard to call. V dropped 0 bases and J dropped 0 bases, with 12 bases sitting between them. The CDR3 runs to 18 residues. The germline gives CDR1 SGHDN, CDR2 FVKESK. The CDR3 loop reads CASSQERSAISGANVLTF. As DNA, the CDR3 is TGTGCCAGCAGCCAAGAAAGGTCCGCTATCTCTGGGGCCAACGTCCTGACTTTC. The whole variable domain, filled in from reference TRBV14 and TRBJ2-6, reads EAGVTQFPSHSVIEKGQTVTLRCDPISGHDNLYWYRRVMGKEIKFLLHFVKESKQDESGMPNNRFLAERTGGTYSTLKVQPAELEDSGVYFCASSQERSAISGANVLTFGAGSRLTVL.

This clonotype has a count of ten or more. The gene calls are TRBV7-9 and TRBJ2-1, with a tentative D call TRBD1 (7 bases). Trimming took 3 bases from V and 8 from J, leaving 20 bases between them. Germline assignment: CDR1 SEHNR and CDR2 FQNEAQ (reference sequence). The CDR3 has 16 amino acids. In DNA, the CDR3 is TGTGCCAGCAGCTTTGGGAGGACAGGTTCGAGGGATGAGCAGTTCTTC. This gives the protein CASSFGRTGSRDEQFF.

This clonotype was seen more than once but under ten times. The V call is TRBV7-2, the J call TRBJ2-5; 9 bases match TRBD2. V lost 5 bases, J lost 0 bases, and 4 bases stayed unmatched. The germline gives CDR1 SGHTA, CDR2 FQGNSA. The CDR3 covers 15 residues. The CDR3 reads CASSTLAGYQETQYF. DNA of the CDR3: TGTGCCAGCAGCACTCTAGCGGGGTACCAAGAGACCCAGTACTTC.

This clonotype was detected a few times. The chain has TRBV15 and TRBJ2-7; D is unresolved. V shed 4 bases and J shed 1 base, with 17 bases lying between them. This CDR3 is 16 amino acids long. Germline loops: CDR1 LNHNV, CDR2 YYDKDF (reference sequence). The CDR3, as DNA: TGTGCCACCAGCAACGGCACGTGGCTCGGATCCTACGAGCAGTACTTC. This sequence encodes CATSNGTWLGSYEQYF.

This clonotype has only a few counts. This CDR3 is CASSWGVGYEQYF. CDR3 sequence (DNA): TGTGCCAGCAGTTGGGGGGTCGGCTACGAGCAGTACTTC. V gene TRBV27 combines with J gene TRBJ2-7, with D perhaps TRBD2 (6 bases). The ends were cut back, 4 bases at V and 3 bases at J, with 10 bases in the middle. This CDR3 has 13 amino acids. Per germline, CDR1 MNHEY and CDR2 SMNVEV (reference sequence).

The chain recombines TRBV7-9 with TRBJ1-1; no firm D call. Germline-derived CDR1 and CDR2 are SEHNR and FQNEAQ (reference sequence). The V gene lost 4 bases and the J gene lost 1 base, with 7 bases spanning the gap. This CDR3 comprises 13 residues. The CDR3: CASSWSGNTEAFF. CDR3 sequence (DNA): TGTGCCAGCAGCTGGTCAGGGAACACTGAAGCTTTCTTT.

This clonotype has a handful of counts. The gene calls are TRBV9 and TRBJ2-1; D is tentatively TRBD1 or TRBD2 (5 bases each). The CDR3 has 16 residues. The germline V gene encodes CDR1 SGDLS and CDR2 YYNGEE. V gave up 3 bases and J gave up 0 bases, with 13 bases separating them. CDR3 amino acids: CASSEGTGSSYNEQFF. Written as DNA, the CDR3 is TGTGCCAGCAGCGAGGGGACGGGTAGCTCCTACAATGAGCAGTTCTTC.

Details on this clonotype: A read error is possible here, since a much larger clone lies one base away. The missing conserved phenylalanine or tryptophan at the end of this CDR3 makes a read error likely. The chain employs TRBV6-5 and TRBJ1-2; tentatively, D is TRBD1 (6 bases). The germline V and J ends were trimmed by 0 bases and 7 bases, with 21 bases remaining between them. The CDR3 is made up of 17 amino acids. Germline CDR1 MNHEY, CDR2 SVGAGI. CDR3 nucleotides: TGTGCCAGCAGTTACTCGAAGGTATCCAGGGGCATCGGTGGCTACACCTTA. Its translation: CASSYSKVSRGIGGYTL.

A few counts support this clonotype. The chain has TRBV3-1 and TRBJ2-5; 11 bases align to TRBD2. The germline CDR1 and CDR2 sequences are LGHDT and YNNKEL (reference sequence). V shed 0 bases, J shed 2 bases, and the junction held 5 bases outside the gene matches. The CDR3 contains 17 residues. The chain's CDR3 is CASSQDRLAGWQETQYF. CDR3 nucleotides: TGTGCCAGCAGCCAAGATCGACTAGCGGGGTGGCAAGAGACCCAGTACTTC.